This T cell receptor beta chain emerged from a study of blood T cell repertoires in COVID-19. Study at large: Acute and convalescent COVID-19 specimens originated in the United States, Italy and Spain. PBMCs, B-cell-depleted T cells, or T cells were the source of the cDNA or gDNA that made up the material.

In the authors' methods: The assay estimated nucleated cells by amplifying reference gene primers. Here immunoSEQ multiplex PCR was the method, and the copy in TCRdb shows in-frame clones only, minus some. D and trimming were read from the DNA, whereas the V and J calls and clone size are those reported in that table. The table lists about 320,000 clones, around four fifths of them singletons. The V and J ends lost 0 bases and 6 bases respectively, with 14 bases between them. The CDR3 has 15 amino acids. Germline V gene sequence: CDR1 LGHDT, CDR2 YNNKEL (reference sequence). The receptor's source is a woman between 50 and 59 years old with acute or convalescent COVID-19. The chain links TRBV3-1 (or the pseudogene TRBV3-2) to TRBJ1-2; D perhaps matches TRBD1 (6 bases). Sequencing was performed on peripheral blood. The CDR3 DNA sequence: TGTGCCAGCAGCCAAGATCACAGGGAAGAGGATGGCTACACCTTC. It translates to CASSQDHREEDGYTF.